Following are 11 T cell receptor beta chains from one sample sequenced in a study of regulatory T cells in long-lasting Graves disease. Library construction for TCR beta used iRepertoire HTBI primers and Arm-PCR of CDR3 regions. TCRdb reanalysed the multiplex PCR reads using MiXCR and keeps one entry per CDR3 protein. The repertoire holds roughly 410,000 distinct CDR3 sequences, with approximately 15% as singletons. The time point was: newly diagnosed GD, antithyroid drugs for less than 3 months. The TCR library was prepared using RNA isolated from PBMCs. This sample was shared with a second study, whose subject was T cells in Graves' hyperthyroidism and ophthalmopathy.

The sequencing used peripheral blood mononuclear cells (PBMCs), collected at new diagnosis, from a patient treated with antithyroid drugs. Receptors originate from a woman aged 40 to 49 with Graves disease.

This clonotype was picked up many times. The rearrangement links TRBV28 to TRBJ2-3, with D perhaps matching TRBD1 or TRBD2 (5 bases each). The V and J ends lost 6 bases and 4 bases respectively, with 17 bases between them. The CDR3 covers 15 residues. Germline V lookup: CDR1 MDHEN, CDR2 SYDVKM. CDR3 nucleotides: TGTGCCAGCAGCACCCGGCCCCGGGACCCAGATACGCAGTATTTT. It yields the protein CASSTRPRDPDTQYF. Filled out from reference TRBV28 and TRBJ2-3, the complete variable domain reads DVKVTQSSRYLVKRTGEKVFLECVQDMDHENMFWYRQDPGLGLRLIYFSYDVKMKEKGDIPEGYSVSREKKERFSLILESASTNQTSMYLCASSTRPRDPDTQYFGPGTRLTVL.

This clonotype was counted at least ten times. V gene TRBV12-3 or TRBV12-4 combines with J gene TRBJ2-2; D gene uncertain. This CDR3 comprises 14 residues. V lost 0 bases and J lost 6, with 8 bases in between. The chain's CDR3 is CASSLAADSGELFF. DNA for the CDR3: TGTGCCAGCAGTTTAGCGGCCGACTCCGGGGAGCTGTTTTTT.

This clonotype was detected only once. The likely explanation is a read error, given a far larger clone one base away. The gene calls are TRBV7-2 and TRBJ2-5, with D perhaps matching TRBD1 (5 bases). This CDR3 region has 13 residues. Deletions cut 6 bases from V and 5 bases from J, with 13 bases between. The germline V gene has CDR1 SGHTA and CDR2 FQGNSA. This chain's CDR3 is CASSKTVHETQYF. CDR3 nucleotides: TGTGCCAGCAGTAAGACAGTTCATGAGACCCAGTACTTC.

The chain is built from TRBV14 and TRBJ2-1, with TRBD2 matching 9 bases. The DNA end is more similar to TRBJ2-5, so the J call may be wrong. CDR1 and CDR2 (germline): SGHDN, FVKESK. The CDR3 consists of 15 residues. CDR3 sequence: CASSQVLAGRETQYF. Here the CDR3 DNA reads TGTGCCAGCAGCCAAGTTCTAGCGGGACGGGAGACCCAGTACTTC.

This clonotype was counted at least ten times. This sequence joins TRBV6-5 and TRBJ2-1; TRBD2 aligns across 10 bases. The V segment lost 0 bases and the J segment 0 bases; nucleotides outside the gene matches: 14. The CDR3 sequence is 21 residues long. Germline CDR1 MNHEY, CDR2 SVGAGI. The CDR3 DNA follows: TGTGCCAGCAGTTACTCAGAACTAGCGGGGAATACTGGGGGCTCCTACAATGAGCAGTTCTTC. Residues: CASSYSELAGNTGGSYNEQFF.

This clonotype was recorded many times. The chain recombines TRBV11-3 with TRBJ2-1; D uncertain. The CDR3 runs 13 residues. Trimming pared 1 base from V and 6 bases from J, leaving 7 bases between. Per the germline V gene, CDR1 is SGHNT and CDR2 is YENEEA. CDR3 sequence reads: CASSLVLSNEQFF. CDR3 nucleotide sequence: TGTGCCAGCAGCTTAGTACTAAGCAATGAGCAGTTCTTC.

This clonotype was seen a few times. This rearrangement joins TRBV11-3 to TRBJ2-1; 14 bases are shared with TRBD2. V trimming: 5 bases; J trimming: 8 bases; junction bases outside the gene matches: 11. The CDR3 has 17 residues. Germline CDR1 reads SGHNT; CDR2 reads YENEEA. The CDR3 coding sequence is TGTGCCAGCAGCGCATATGGGACTAGCGGGAGTAGCTATGAGCAGTTCTTC. Amino acid sequence: CASSAYGTSGSSYEQFF.

This clonotype was detected many times. This rearrangement joins TRBV12-3 or TRBV12-4 to TRBJ2-5; the match to TRBD1 covers 8 bases. V lost 7 bases and J lost 6; bases outside the gene matches: 10. This CDR3 spans 14 amino acids. In DNA, the CDR3 is TGTGCCAGCACCCCGACCGGACAGGGCCAGACCCAGTACTTC. It codes for CASTPTGQGQTQYF.

CDR3 sequence: CASSYGGRDSPLHF. The CDR3 nucleotides read TGTGCCAGCAGTTACGGCGGGAGGGATTCACCCCTCCACTTT. The rearrangement uses TRBV6-2 or TRBV6-3 and TRBJ1-6; D unresolved. V lost 2 bases, J lost 8 bases, and 10 bases lay in between. CDR3 length: 14 amino acids. Germline assignment: CDR1 MNHEY and CDR2 SVGEGT.

This chain connects TRBV10-2 to TRBJ2-3, with D perhaps TRBD2 (5 bases). V was shortened by 6 bases and J by 2 bases, with 15 bases between the two germline ends. Looked up from germline, CDR1 is WSHSY and CDR2 is SAAADI. CDR3 length: 15 residues. The CDR3 is CASRRTPGLTDTQYF. The DNA for the CDR3 is TGCGCCAGCAGACGGACTCCTGGACTCACAGATACGCAGTATTTT.

This clonotype has ten or more counts. The chain joins TRBV7-9 to TRBJ2-5; D unresolved. V lost 3 bases and J 2 bases, leaving 10 bases between the germline ends. The CDR3 loop spans 14 amino acids. Germline values: CDR1 SEHNR, CDR2 FQNEAQ (reference sequence). CDR3 sequence reads: CASSFLSPQETQYF. In nucleotides, the CDR3 is TGTGCCAGCAGCTTTTTAAGCCCTCAAGAGACCCAGTACTTC.